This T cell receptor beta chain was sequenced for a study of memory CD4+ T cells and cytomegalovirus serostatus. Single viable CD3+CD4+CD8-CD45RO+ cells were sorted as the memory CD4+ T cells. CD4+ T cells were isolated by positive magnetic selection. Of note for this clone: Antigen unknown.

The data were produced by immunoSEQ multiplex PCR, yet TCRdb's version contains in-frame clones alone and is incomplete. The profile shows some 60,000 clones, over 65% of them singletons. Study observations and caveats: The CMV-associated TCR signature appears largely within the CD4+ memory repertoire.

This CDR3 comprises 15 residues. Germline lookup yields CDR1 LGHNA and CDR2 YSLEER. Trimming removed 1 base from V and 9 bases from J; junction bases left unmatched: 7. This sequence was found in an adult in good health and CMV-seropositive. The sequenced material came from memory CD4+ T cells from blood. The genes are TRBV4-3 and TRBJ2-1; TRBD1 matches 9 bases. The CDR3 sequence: CASSQGDRGGSEQFF. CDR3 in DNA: TGCGCCAGCAGCCAAGGTGACAGGGGGGGGTCTGAGCAGTTCTTC.